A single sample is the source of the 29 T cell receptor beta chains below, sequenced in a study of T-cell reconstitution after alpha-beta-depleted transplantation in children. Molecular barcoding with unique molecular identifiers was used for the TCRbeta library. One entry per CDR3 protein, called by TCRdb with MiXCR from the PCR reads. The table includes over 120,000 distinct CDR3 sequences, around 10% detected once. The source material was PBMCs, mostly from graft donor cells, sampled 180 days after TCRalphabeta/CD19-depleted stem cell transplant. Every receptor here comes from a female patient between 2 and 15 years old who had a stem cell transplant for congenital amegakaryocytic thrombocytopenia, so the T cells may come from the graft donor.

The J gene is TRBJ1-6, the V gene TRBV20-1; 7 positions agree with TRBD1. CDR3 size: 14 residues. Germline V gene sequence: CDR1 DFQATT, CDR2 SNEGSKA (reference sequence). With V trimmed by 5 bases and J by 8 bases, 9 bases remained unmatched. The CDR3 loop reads CSAAFSTGHSPLHF. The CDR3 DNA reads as TGCAGTGCTGCATTTTCGACAGGGCATTCACCCCTCCACTTT.

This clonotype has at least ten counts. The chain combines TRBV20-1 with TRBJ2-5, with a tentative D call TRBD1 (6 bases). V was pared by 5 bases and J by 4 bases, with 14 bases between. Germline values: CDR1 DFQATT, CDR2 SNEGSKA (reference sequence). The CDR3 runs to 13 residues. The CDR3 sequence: CSAVQGPLETQYF. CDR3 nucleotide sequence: TGCAGTGCTGTGCAGGGGCCGTTAGAGACCCAGTACTTC.

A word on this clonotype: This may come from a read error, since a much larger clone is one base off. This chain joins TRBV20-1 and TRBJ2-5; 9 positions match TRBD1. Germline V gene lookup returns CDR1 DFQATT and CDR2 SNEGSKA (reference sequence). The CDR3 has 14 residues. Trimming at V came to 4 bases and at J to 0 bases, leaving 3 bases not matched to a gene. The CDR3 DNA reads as TGCAGTGCTATCTGGGACAGGGACCAAGAGACCCAGTACTTC. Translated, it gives CSAIWDRDQETQYF.

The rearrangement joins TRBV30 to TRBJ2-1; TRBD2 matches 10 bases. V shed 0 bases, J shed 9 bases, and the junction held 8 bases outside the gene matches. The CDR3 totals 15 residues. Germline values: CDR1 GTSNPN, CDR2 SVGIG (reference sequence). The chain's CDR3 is CAWSVRLAGAVEQFF. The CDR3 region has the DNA TGTGCCTGGAGTGTAAGGCTAGCGGGAGCGGTTGAGCAGTTCTTC.

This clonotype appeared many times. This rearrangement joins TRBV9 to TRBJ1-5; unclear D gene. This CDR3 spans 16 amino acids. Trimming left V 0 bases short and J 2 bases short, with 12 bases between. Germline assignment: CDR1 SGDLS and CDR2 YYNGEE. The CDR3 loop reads CASSVGPSGGNQPQHF. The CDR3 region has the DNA TGTGCCAGCAGCGTAGGACCCTCTGGAGGCAATCAGCCCCAGCATTTT.

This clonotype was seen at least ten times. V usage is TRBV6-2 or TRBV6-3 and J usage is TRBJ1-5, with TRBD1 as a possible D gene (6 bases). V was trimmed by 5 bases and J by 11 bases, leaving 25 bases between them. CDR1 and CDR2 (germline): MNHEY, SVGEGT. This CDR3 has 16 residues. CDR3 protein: CASSISRDTGLGAQHF. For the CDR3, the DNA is TGTGCCAGCAGTATATCCCGGGACACCGGTTTGGGGGCCCAGCATTTT.

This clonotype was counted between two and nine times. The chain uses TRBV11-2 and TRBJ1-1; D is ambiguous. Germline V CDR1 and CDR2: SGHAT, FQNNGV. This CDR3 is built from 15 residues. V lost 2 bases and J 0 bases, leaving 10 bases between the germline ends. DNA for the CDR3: TGTGCCAGCAGCTTACAAGGGAGTATGAACACTGAAGCTTTCTTT. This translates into CASSLQGSMNTEAFF.

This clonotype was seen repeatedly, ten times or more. In DNA form, the CDR3 reads TGCGCCAGCAGCCCACTTACGGACTATGGCTACACCTTC. This encodes CASSPLTDYGYTF. The V and J genes are TRBV5-1 and TRBJ1-2; D ambiguous. V was clipped by 4 bases and J by 3 bases, with 10 bases between them. Germline V gene data show CDR1 as SGHRS and CDR2 as YFSETQ. The CDR3 contains 13 residues.

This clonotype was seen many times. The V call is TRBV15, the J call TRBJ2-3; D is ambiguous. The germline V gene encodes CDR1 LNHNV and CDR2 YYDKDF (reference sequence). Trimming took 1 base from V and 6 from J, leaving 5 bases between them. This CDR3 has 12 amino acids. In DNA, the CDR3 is TGTGCCACCAGCAGAGTCTTGGATACGCAGTATTTT. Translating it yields CATSRVLDTQYF.

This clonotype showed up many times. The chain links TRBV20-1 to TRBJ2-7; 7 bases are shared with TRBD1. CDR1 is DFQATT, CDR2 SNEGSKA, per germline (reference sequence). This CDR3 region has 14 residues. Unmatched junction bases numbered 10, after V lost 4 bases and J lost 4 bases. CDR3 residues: CSAIGGLSRYEQYF. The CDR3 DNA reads TGCAGTGCTATAGGGGGCCTAAGCCGATACGAGCAGTACTTC.

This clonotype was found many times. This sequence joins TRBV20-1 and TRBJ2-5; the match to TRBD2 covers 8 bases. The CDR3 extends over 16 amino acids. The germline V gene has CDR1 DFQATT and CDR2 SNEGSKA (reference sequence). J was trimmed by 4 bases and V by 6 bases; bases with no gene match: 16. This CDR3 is CSATGGGGPGIETQYF. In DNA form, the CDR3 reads TGCAGTGCCACGGGGGGGGGCGGTCCGGGCATAGAGACCCAGTACTTC.

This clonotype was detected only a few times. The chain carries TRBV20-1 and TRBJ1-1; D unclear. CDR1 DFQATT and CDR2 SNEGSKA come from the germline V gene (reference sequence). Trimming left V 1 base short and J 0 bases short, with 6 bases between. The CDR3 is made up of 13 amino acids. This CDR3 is CSARARLNTEAFF. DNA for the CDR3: TGCAGTGCTAGAGCTAGGTTGAACACTGAAGCTTTCTTT.

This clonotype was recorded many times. The CDR3 region has the DNA TGCAGTCTTAGGGGACAGGGAGAGGGCAATGAGCAGTTCTTC. Its translation is CSLRGQGEGNEQFF. This chain joins TRBV20-1 and TRBJ2-1, with 9 bases lining up with TRBD1. V trimming: 8 bases; J trimming: 6 bases; junction bases outside the gene matches: 11. The CDR3 runs to 14 residues. From germline, CDR1 is DFQATT and CDR2 SNEGSKA (reference sequence).

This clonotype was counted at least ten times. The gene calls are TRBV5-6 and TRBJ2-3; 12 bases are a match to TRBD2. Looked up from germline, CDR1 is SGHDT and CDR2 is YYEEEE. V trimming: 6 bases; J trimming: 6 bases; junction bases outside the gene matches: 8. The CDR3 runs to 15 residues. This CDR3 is CASTRTSGVWDTQYF. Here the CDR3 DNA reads TGTGCCAGCACCCGGACTAGCGGGGTATGGGATACGCAGTATTTT.

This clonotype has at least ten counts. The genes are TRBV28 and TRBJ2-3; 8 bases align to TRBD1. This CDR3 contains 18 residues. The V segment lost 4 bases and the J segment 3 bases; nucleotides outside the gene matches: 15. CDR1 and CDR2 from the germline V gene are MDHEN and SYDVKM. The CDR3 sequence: CASSYPGRAQGGTDTQYF. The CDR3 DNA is TGTGCCAGCAGTTACCCAGGCCGGGCACAGGGGGGAACAGATACGCAGTATTTT.

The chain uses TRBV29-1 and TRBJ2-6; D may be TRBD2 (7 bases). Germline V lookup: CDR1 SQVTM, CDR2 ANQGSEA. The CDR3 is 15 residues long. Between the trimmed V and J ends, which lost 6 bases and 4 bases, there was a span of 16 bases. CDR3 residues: CSVGGGGTGANVLTF. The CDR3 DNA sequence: TGCAGCGTGGGGGGAGGGGGAACCGGGGCCAACGTCCTGACTTTC.

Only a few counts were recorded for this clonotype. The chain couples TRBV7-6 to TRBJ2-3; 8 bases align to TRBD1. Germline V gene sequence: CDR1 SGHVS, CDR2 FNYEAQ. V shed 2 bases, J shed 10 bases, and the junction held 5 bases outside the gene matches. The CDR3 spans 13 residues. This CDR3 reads CASSLPGDRPQYF. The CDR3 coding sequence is TGTGCCAGCAGCTTACCCGGGGACAGGCCGCAGTATTTT. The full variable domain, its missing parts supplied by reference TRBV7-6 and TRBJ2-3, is GAGVSQSPRYKVTKRGQDVALRCDPISGHVSLYWYRQALGQGPEFLTYFNYEAQQDKSGLPNDRFSAERPEGSISTLTIQRTEQRDSAMYRCASSLPGDRPQYFGPGTRLTVL.

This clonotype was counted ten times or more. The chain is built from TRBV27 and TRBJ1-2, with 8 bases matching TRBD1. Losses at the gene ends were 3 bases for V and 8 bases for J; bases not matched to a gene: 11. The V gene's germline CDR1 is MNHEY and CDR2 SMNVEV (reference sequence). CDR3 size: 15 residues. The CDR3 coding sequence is TGTGCCAGCAGTTTTATTTCGCAGGGGGCTTGGGGCTACACCTTC. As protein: CASSFISQGAWGYTF.

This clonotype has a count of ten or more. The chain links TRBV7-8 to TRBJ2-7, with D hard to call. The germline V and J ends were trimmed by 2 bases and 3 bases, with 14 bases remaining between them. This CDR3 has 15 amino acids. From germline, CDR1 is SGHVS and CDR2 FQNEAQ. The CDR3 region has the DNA TGTGCCAGCAGCTTATTGGCGCAACCGTTCTACGAGCAGTACTTC. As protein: CASSLLAQPFYEQYF.

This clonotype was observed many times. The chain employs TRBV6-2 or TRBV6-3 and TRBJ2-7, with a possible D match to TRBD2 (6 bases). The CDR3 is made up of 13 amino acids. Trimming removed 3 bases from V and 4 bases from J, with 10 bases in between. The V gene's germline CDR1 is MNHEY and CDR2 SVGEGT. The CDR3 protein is CASSYGGIYEQYF. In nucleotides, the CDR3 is TGTGCCAGCAGTTATGGAGGGATATACGAGCAGTACTTC.

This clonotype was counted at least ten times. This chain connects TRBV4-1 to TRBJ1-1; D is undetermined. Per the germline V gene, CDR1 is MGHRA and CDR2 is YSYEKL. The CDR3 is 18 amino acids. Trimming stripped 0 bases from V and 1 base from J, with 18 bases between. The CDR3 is CASSQDRRLANRNTEAFF. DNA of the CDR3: TGCGCCAGCAGCCAAGATAGGCGATTAGCGAACAGGAACACTGAAGCTTTCTTT.

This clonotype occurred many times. CDR3 bases: TGCGCCAGCAGCCAAGAGGGACTAGCGGGAGTGATGGAGACCCAGTACTTC. Residues: CASSQEGLAGVMETQYF. This rearrangement joins TRBV4-1 to TRBJ2-5; 14 bases agree with TRBD2. CDR1 is MGHRA and CDR2 is YSYEKL in the germline V gene. The CDR3 consists of 17 residues. V dropped 0 bases and J dropped 5; count of bases not matched to a gene: 5.

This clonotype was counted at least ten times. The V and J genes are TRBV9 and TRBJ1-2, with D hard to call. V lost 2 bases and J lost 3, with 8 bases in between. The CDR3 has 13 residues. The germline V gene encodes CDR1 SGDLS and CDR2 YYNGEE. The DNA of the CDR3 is TGTGCCAGCAGCGTGGAGGGTTACTATGGCTACACCTTC. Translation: CASSVEGYYGYTF.

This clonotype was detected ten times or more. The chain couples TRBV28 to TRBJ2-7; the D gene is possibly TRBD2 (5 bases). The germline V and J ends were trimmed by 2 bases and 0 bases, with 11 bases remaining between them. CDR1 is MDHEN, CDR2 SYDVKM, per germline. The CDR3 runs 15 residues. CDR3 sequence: CASSLRQRASYEQYF. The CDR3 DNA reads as TGTGCCAGCAGTTTAAGGCAGAGGGCCTCCTACGAGCAGTACTTC.

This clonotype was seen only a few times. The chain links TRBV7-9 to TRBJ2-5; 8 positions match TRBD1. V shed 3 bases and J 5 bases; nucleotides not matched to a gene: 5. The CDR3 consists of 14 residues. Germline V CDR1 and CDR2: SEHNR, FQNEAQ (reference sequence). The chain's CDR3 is CASSFGQGAETQYF. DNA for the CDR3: TGTGCCAGCAGCTTTGGACAGGGCGCCGAGACCCAGTACTTC. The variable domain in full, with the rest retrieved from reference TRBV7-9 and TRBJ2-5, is DTGVSQNPRHKITKRGQNVTFRCDPISEHNRLYWYRQTLGQGPEFLTYFQNEAQLEKSRLLSDRFSAERPKGSFSTLEIQRTEQGDSAMYLCASSFGQGAETQYFGPGTRLLVL.

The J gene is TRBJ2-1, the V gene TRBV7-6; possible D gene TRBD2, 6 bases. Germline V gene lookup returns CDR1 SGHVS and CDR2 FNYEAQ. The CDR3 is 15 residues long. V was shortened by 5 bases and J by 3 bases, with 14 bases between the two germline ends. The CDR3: CASSPTGLDYNEQFF. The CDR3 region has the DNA TGTGCCAGCAGCCCCACGGGACTTGACTACAATGAGCAGTTCTTC.

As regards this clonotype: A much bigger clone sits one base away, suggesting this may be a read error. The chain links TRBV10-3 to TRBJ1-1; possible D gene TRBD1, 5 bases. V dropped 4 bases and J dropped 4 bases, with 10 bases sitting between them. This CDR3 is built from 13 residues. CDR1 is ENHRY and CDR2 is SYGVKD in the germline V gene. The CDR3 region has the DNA TGTGCCATCAGTGTCAGGGTCGGCACTGAAGCTTTCTTT. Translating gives CAISVRVGTEAFF.

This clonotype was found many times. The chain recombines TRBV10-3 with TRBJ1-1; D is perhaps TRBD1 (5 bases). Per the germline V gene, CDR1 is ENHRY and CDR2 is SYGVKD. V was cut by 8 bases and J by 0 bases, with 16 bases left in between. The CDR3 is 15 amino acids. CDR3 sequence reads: CAIGTGSRLNTEAFF. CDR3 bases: TGTGCCATCGGGACGGGCAGCCGCTTGAACACTGAAGCTTTCTTT.

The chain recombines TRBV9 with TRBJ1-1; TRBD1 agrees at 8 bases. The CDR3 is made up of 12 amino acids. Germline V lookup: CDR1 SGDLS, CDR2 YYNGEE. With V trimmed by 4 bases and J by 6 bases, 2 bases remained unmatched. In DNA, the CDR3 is TGTGCCAGCAGCAAACAGGGGGCTGAAGCTTTCTTT. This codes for CASSKQGAEAFF.